One sample yielded the 25 T cell receptor beta chains listed below, sequenced in a study of cytomegalovirus exposure and HLA in healthy donors. Primers: 60 Vbeta forward and 13 Jbeta reverse. The method was immunoSEQ multiplex PCR; TCRdb's version includes in-frame clones alone and lacks a portion of them. This table holds 200,000 or so clones, under 90% found once. The sample was PBMCs. These receptors came from a human donor in good health.

V and J are TRBV5-1 and TRBJ1-1; possibly TRBD1 for D (5 bases). The V and J ends lost 1 base and 0 bases respectively, with 7 bases between them. CDR3 length equals 14 residues. Germline values: CDR1 SGHRS, CDR2 YFSETQ. The CDR3 spells CASSLRDLNTEAFF. DNA for the CDR3: TGCGCCAGCAGCTTGCGGGACTTGAACACTGAAGCTTTCTTT.

This clone has more than one count but fewer than ten. This chain links TRBV7-9 with TRBJ2-7; 7 bases are shared with TRBD2. Germline lookup yields CDR1 SEHNR and CDR2 FQNEAQ (reference sequence). CDR3 length: 17 amino acids. Trimming removed 5 bases from V and 6 bases from J; junction bases left unmatched: 19. CDR3 sequence reads: CASSQIRGLADPSEQYF. CDR3 bases: TGTGCCAGCAGCCAGATAAGAGGGCTAGCGGACCCCTCCGAGCAGTACTTC.

This rearrangement joins TRBV2 to TRBJ2-7; perhaps TRBD1 as D (5 bases). Deletions cut 0 bases from V and 1 base from J, with 13 bases between. The CDR3 length is 16 residues. Looked up from germline, CDR1 is SNHLY and CDR2 is FYNNEI. CDR3: CASSEARRAGSYEQYF. CDR3 DNA: TGTGCCAGCAGTGAAGCGCGCAGGGCTGGGTCCTACGAGCAGTACTTC.

V usage is TRBV4-2 and J usage is TRBJ1-5; 9 nucleotides line up with TRBD1. CDR3 length: 16 amino acids. Germline CDR1 and CDR2: LGHNA and YNFKEQ. The V gene end was trimmed by 4 bases and the J gene end by 7 bases; junction bases not matched to a gene: 11. This CDR3 reads CASSLRTQGAQQPQHF. CDR3 coding DNA: TGTGCCAGCAGCCTCAGAACACAGGGGGCTCAGCAGCCCCAGCATTTT.

This chain links TRBV7-6 with TRBJ2-1; 8 bases match TRBD2. The J segment lost 2 bases and the V segment lost 6 bases, leaving 6 bases of the junction unmatched. Germline V lookup: CDR1 SGHVS, CDR2 FNYEAQ. The CDR3 consists of 15 residues. CDR3 amino acids: CASSHGTRTYNEQFF. Here the CDR3 DNA reads TGTGCCAGCAGTCACGGGACTAGGACCTACAATGAGCAGTTCTTC.

The gene calls are TRBV7-9 and TRBJ2-1; TRBD2 matches 7 bases. The CDR3 runs to 17 residues. CDR1 and CDR2 from the germline V gene are SEHNR and FQNEAQ (reference sequence). Trimming took 0 bases from V and 4 from J; bases not matched to a gene: 9. CDR3 protein: CASSLAPLRERYNEQFF. In nucleotides, the CDR3 is TGTGCCAGCAGCTTAGCCCCTCTGCGGGAGAGATACAATGAGCAGTTCTTC.

This chain links TRBV7-3 with TRBJ2-1; 11 bases map to TRBD1. V lost 1 base and J lost 5; bases outside the gene matches: 4. The CDR3 is made up of 16 amino acids. CDR1 SGHTA and CDR2 FQGTGA come from the germline V gene. The CDR3 DNA sequence: TGTGCCAGCAGCTTAATGGGGACAGGGGGAAACAATGAGCAGTTCTTC. Protein product: CASSLMGTGGNNEQFF. The full variable domain, completed using reference TRBV7-3 and TRBJ2-1, is GAGVSQTPSNKVTEKGKYVELRCDPISGHTALYWYRQSLGQGPEFLIYFQGTGAADDSGLPNDRFFAVRPEGSVSTLKIQRTERGDSAVYLCASSLMGTGGNNEQFFGPGTRLTVL.

This clone has a handful of counts. The J gene is TRBJ1-2, the V gene TRBV6-6; the D is unclear. Deletions cut 5 bases from V and 4 bases from J, with 14 bases between. The CDR3 extends over 14 amino acids. The germline V gene has CDR1 MNHNY and CDR2 SVGAGI (reference sequence). Here the CDR3 reads CASSILGEIYGYTF. The CDR3 bases are TGTGCCAGCAGTATCCTAGGAGAGATCTATGGCTACACCTTC.

The sample holds one count of this clone. V usage is TRBV30 and J usage is TRBJ2-3; possibly TRBD1 for D (6 bases). The CDR3 has 15 amino acids. Germline V gene lookup returns CDR1 GTSNPN and CDR2 SVGIG (reference sequence). V lost 0 bases, J lost 5 bases, and 15 bases lay in between. This CDR3 is CAWSVRGGAGDTQYF. DNA of the CDR3: TGTGCCTGGAGTGTAAGAGGGGGAGCAGGAGATACGCAGTATTTT.

This clone has only a few counts. The chain carries TRBV10-1 and TRBJ1-5; TRBD1 aligns across 7 bases. J gave up 0 bases and V 2 bases, and 7 bases lay outside the gene matches. Germline V gene lookup returns CDR1 WNHNN and CDR2 SYGVQD (reference sequence). The CDR3 length is 17 residues. In DNA, the CDR3 is TGCGCCAGCAGTGAGCCTCAGGGGGGTTATAGCAATCAGCCCCAGCATTTT. Translation: CASSEPQGGYSNQPQHF.

The chain is built from TRBV2 and TRBJ2-3, with TRBD2 identical over 7 bases. Germline V CDR1 and CDR2: SNHLY, FYNNEI. The V segment lost 7 bases and the J segment 1 base; nucleotides outside the gene matches: 14. This CDR3 contains 17 residues. The CDR3 nucleotides read TGTGCCAGCACGCGGGGGAGCGCACTAGCAGGCACAGATACGCAGTATTTT. Translating it yields CASTRGSALAGTDTQYF.

Details on this clone: Mismatch with germline at one junction end may stem from a read error. The rearrangement joins TRBV5-4 to TRBJ2-1, with D possibly being TRBD1 (6 bases). Germline V lookup: CDR1 SGHNT, CDR2 YYREEE (reference sequence). This CDR3 is 13 amino acids long. The CDR3 region is CASRLDRDNEQFF. The CDR3 nucleotides are TGTGCCAGCAGGTTGGACAGAGACAATGAGCAGTTCTTC.

This clone was recorded a few times. The chain uses TRBV6-1 and TRBJ1-2; 8 positions match TRBD1. Losses at the gene ends were 5 bases for V and 6 bases for J; bases not matched to a gene: 5. The CDR3 covers 13 residues. Germline loops: CDR1 MNHNS, CDR2 SASEGT. CDR3 coding DNA: TGTGCCAGCAGTCCCGACAGGGGTCATGGCTACACCTTC. This encodes CASSPDRGHGYTF.

The rearrangement uses TRBV11-2 and TRBJ2-7; possible D gene TRBD2, 5 bases. The ends were cut back, 5 bases at V and 2 bases at J, with 19 bases in the middle. This CDR3 has 16 amino acids. Germline lookup yields CDR1 SGHAT and CDR2 FQNNGV. The CDR3 loop is CASSPTLAGKPYEQYF. In nucleotides, the CDR3 is TGTGCCAGCAGCCCGACCCTAGCCGGAAAACCCTACGAGCAGTACTTC. The full variable domain, with the rest looked up from reference TRBV11-2 and TRBJ2-7, is EAGVAQSPRYKIIEKRQSVAFWCNPISGHATLYWYQQILGQGPKLLIQFQNNGVVDDSQLPKDRFSAERLKGVDSTLKIQPAKLEDSAVYLCASSPTLAGKPYEQYFGPGTRLTVT.

The V gene is TRBV19, the J gene TRBJ1-1, with D tentatively TRBD1 (5 bases). The CDR3 sequence is 13 residues long. The ends were cut back, 6 bases at V and 6 bases at J, with 14 bases in the middle. In germline, CDR1 is LNHDA, CDR2 SQIVND (reference sequence). The CDR3 spells CASSPGLQAEAFF. CDR3 coding DNA: TGTGCCAGTAGCCCGGGACTCCAAGCTGAAGCTTTCTTT. The entire variable domain, with the rest obtained from reference TRBV19 and TRBJ1-1, is as follows: DGGITQSPKYLFRKEGQNVTLSCEQNLNHDAMYWYRQDPGQGLRLIYYSQIVNDFQKGDIAEGYSVSREKKESFPLTVTSAQKNPTAFYLCASSPGLQAEAFFGQGTRLTVV.

This chain links TRBV2 with TRBJ2-2; 7 nucleotides align to TRBD2. The V gene end was trimmed by 2 bases and the J gene end by 4 bases; junction bases not matched to a gene: 7. The CDR3 is 16 residues long. CDR1 and CDR2 from the germline V gene are SNHLY and FYNNEI. The CDR3 is CASSEFPASGTGELFF. The DNA for the CDR3 is TGTGCCAGCAGTGAATTCCCGGCTAGCGGCACCGGGGAGCTGTTTTTT.

This clone was observed once. The chain couples TRBV5-4 to TRBJ2-1, with 7 bases that match TRBD2. The germline CDR1 and CDR2 sequences are SGHNT and YYREEE (reference sequence). The CDR3 loop spans 16 amino acids. V was clipped by 0 bases and J by 4 bases; unmatched bases: 7. The CDR3 loop reads CASSLGWEGQYNEQFF. CDR3 sequence (DNA): TGTGCCAGCAGCTTGGGGTGGGAGGGGCAATACAATGAGCAGTTCTTC.

The chain combines TRBV7-2 with TRBJ2-7, with D perhaps matching TRBD1 (7 bases). V was trimmed by 5 bases and J by 0 bases, leaving 17 bases between them. This CDR3 has 16 residues. From germline, CDR1 is SGHTA and CDR2 FQGNSA. This CDR3 is CASSVAGGQSSYEQYF. The CDR3 coding sequence is TGTGCCAGCAGCGTTGCCGGGGGACAGAGCTCCTACGAGCAGTACTTC.

The V call is TRBV11-3, the J call TRBJ2-1; TRBD2 agrees at 14 bases. The CDR3 is 15 amino acids. The V gene's germline CDR1 is SGHNT and CDR2 YENEEA. After removal of 5 bases from V and 9 bases from J, the junction contained 6 bases not matched to a gene. The CDR3 nucleotides are TGTGCCAGCAGCCCGGGGACTAGCGGGAGCAGTGAGCAGTTCTTC. As protein: CASSPGTSGSSEQFF.

V is TRBV5-4 and J is TRBJ2-5, with D perhaps matching TRBD2 (5 bases). The V end lost 4 bases, the J end lost 0 bases, and 10 bases lay between the germline ends. The CDR3 sequence is 14 residues long. Per germline, CDR1 SGHNT and CDR2 YYREEE (reference sequence). CDR3 DNA sequence: TGTGCCAGCAGCGGGCCGGGGAACCAAGAGACCCAGTACTTC. This translates into CASSGPGNQETQYF.

This clone has a handful of counts. The rearrangement links TRBV7-9 to TRBJ1-4; D is possibly TRBD1 (6 bases). The V and J ends lost 3 bases and 5 bases respectively, with 13 bases between them. CDR3 length: 15 residues. Germline V gene data show CDR1 as SEHNR and CDR2 as FQNEAQ (reference sequence). In DNA, the CDR3 is TGTGCCAGCAGCTTCGGACAGCTTCCCAATGAAAAACTGTTTTTT. Translated: CASSFGQLPNEKLFF. The full variable domain, with the rest looked up from reference TRBV7-9 and TRBJ1-4, is DTGVSQNPRHKITKRGQNVTFRCDPISEHNRLYWYRQTLGQGPEFLTYFQNEAQLEKSRLLSDRFSAERPKGSFSTLEIQRTEQGDSAMYLCASSFGQLPNEKLFFGSGTQLSVL.

The V gene is TRBV6-6, the J gene TRBJ2-1; 8 bases are shared with TRBD2. Unmatched junction bases numbered 11, after V lost 6 bases and J lost 7 bases. Per germline, CDR1 MNHNY and CDR2 SVGAGI (reference sequence). The CDR3 contains 15 residues. This chain's CDR3 is CASSLREGVSNEQFF. The CDR3 DNA reads as TGTGCCAGCAGCCTCCGGGAGGGGGTTAGTAATGAGCAGTTCTTC.

The rearrangement links TRBV30 to TRBJ1-2; D gene uncertain. Per the germline V gene, CDR1 is GTSNPN and CDR2 is SVGIG (reference sequence). CDR3 length: 14 amino acids. The V gene lost 2 bases and the J gene lost 8 bases, with 18 bases spanning the gap. The CDR3 nucleotides are TGTGCCTGGAGTAGAGTGGGGAGATCGGAGGGCTACACCTTC. The encoded protein is CAWSRVGRSEGYTF.

This rearrangement joins TRBV19 to TRBJ1-1; D is unclear. V lost 4 bases and J lost 4, with 10 bases in between. Germline lookup yields CDR1 LNHDA and CDR2 SQIVND (reference sequence). The CDR3 totals 13 residues. CDR3 nucleotides: TGTGCCAGTAGTACGGTGAGTTTCACTGAAGCTTTCTTT. As protein: CASSTVSFTEAFF.

This chain links TRBV12-5 with TRBJ1-2, with a weak D call TRBD1 (6 bases). The CDR3 length is 13 residues. CDR1 LGHNT and CDR2 FRNRAP come from the germline V gene. The ends were cut back, 3 bases at V and 7 bases at J, with 12 bases in the middle. The CDR3 region has the DNA TGTGCTAGTGGTTTCTTACAGGGACCTGGCTACACCTTC. It yields the protein CASGFLQGPGYTF.